Listed below are T cell receptor beta chains from one sample, sequenced in a study of vaccination effects on CD4 cells after COVID-19. These receptors are not linked to any known antigen. TCRdb keeps only in-frame clones here, not all; method: immunoSEQ multiplex PCR. The top ten clones hold approximately 1.7% of a sample with under 85,000 clones, 70% to 75% of them seen once. This specimen was CD4+ T cells from PBMCs cultured with HCoV-229E spike peptides, taken before COVID-19 vaccination. The receptors stem from a human donor who received a COVID-19 vaccine. Both conserved end residues are part of each CDR3. A D gene is named only where the DNA matches it firmly.

V	length	D	J	CDR3
TRBV28	12	.	TRBJ2-5	CASSFPQETQYF
TRBV18	13	TRBD1	TRBJ1-1	CASSSDRPSGAFF
TRBV11-2	16	TRBD2	TRBJ2-3	CASSLRLAGFTDTQYF
TRBV5-8	16	.	TRBJ2-3	CASPTLSLQASDTQYF
TRBV19	14	TRBD1	TRBJ1-2	CASSRQGSSYGYTF
TRBV15	17	.	TRBJ1-3	CATSSRAGHLSGNTIYF
TRBV12-3/TRBV12-4	13	TRBD1	TRBJ1-1	CASSRDRTSEAFF
TRBV7-2	13	.	TRBJ1-1	CASSQWRNTEAFF
TRBV19	15	.	TRBJ2-1	CASSTRRGTYNEQFF
TRBV11-3	13	.	TRBJ2-1	CASSTGPYNEQFF
TRBV21-1	15	.	TRBJ2-4	CASSHDSLAKNIQYF
TRBV10-3	15	.	TRBJ1-4	CAITEQLGGNEKLFF
TRBV6-1	15	.	TRBJ1-1	CASSSLERVNTEAFF
TRBV5-1	17	TRBD1	TRBJ2-2	CASSVLPGTGNTGELFF
TRBV4-2	16	TRBD2	TRBJ2-1	CASSQDRAGGWNEQFF
TRBV7-9	12	TRBD2	TRBJ2-3	CASSPETSGGYF
TRBV9	16	.	TRBJ2-2	CASSVGLAKNTGELFF
TRBV6-1	16	TRBD2	TRBJ2-3	CASSEIAGGSTDTQYF
TRBV3-1/TRBV3-2	13	.	TRBJ2-3	CASSPMNADTQYF
TRBV6-2/TRBV6-3	13	.	TRBJ2-2	CASSWANTGELFF
TRBV7-2	16	.	TRBJ2-6	CASSLVGGTGANVLTF
TRBV5-1	13	.	TRBJ1-4	CASSLGVRTKLFF
TRBV9	13	TRBD2	TRBJ2-5	CASSVGGGETQYF
TRBV2	16	TRBD1	TRBJ2-2	CASFLGTGAFTGELFF
TRBV27	16	TRBD2	TRBJ2-1	CASSFYSGGAKNEQFF
TRBV5-4	16	.	TRBJ2-5	CASSPGQGLYQETQYF
TRBV28	15	.	TRBJ1-5	CASSSPQGGNQPQHF
TRBV3-1/TRBV3-2	13	.	TRBJ1-3	CASSLGGGNTIYF
TRBV5-1	18	.	TRBJ2-1	CASSSRGDISSSYNEQFF
TRBV28	14	TRBD1	TRBJ1-6	CASSRGLGNSPLHF
TRBV5-1	14	.	TRBJ2-6	CASSLSSRENVLTF
TRBV4-3	15	.	TRBJ2-2	CASSQDLGTGGELFF
TRBV24-1	14	TRBD1	TRBJ1-2	CATSEPDRAGGYTF
TRBV9	12	TRBD1	TRBJ1-2	CASSGDRAGYTF
TRBV9	14	.	TRBJ2-3	CASSVQPGTDTQYF
TRBV6-4	12	.	TRBJ2-1	CASSGVGGEQFF
TRBV11-2	14	.	TRBJ1-2	CASSFRDLNYGYTF
TRBV3-1/TRBV3-2	16	TRBD1	TRBJ1-3	CASSPRTGSTGNTIYF
TRBV15	14	.	TRBJ1-3	CATSRGGNGNTIYF
TRBV2	14	TRBD1	TRBJ1-5	CASSKGTAQLPQHF
TRBV25-1	14	.	TRBJ1-2	CASSAPLDSKGYTF
TRBV4-3	13	TRBD1	TRBJ1-1	CASSQFRGAEAFF
TRBV4-1	14	TRBD1	TRBJ1-3	CASSRGQAGNTIYF
TRBV5-6	11	.	TRBJ2-5	CASSSGETQYF
TRBV24-1	13	.	TRBJ2-5	CAVENRAGKTQYF
TRBV6-2/TRBV6-3	17	TRBD1	TRBJ2-2	CASSYTQGLQNTGELFF